This T cell receptor (beta chain) was found in a study of T cells in Graves' hyperthyroidism and ophthalmopathy. Study overall: Peripheral blood was obtained at initial diagnosis, preceding any treatment.

The germline V and J ends were trimmed by 4 bases and 2 bases, with 6 bases remaining between them. The CDR3 covers 13 residues. Germline V gene data show CDR1 as MNHEY and CDR2 as SMNVEV (reference sequence). Only a few counts were recorded for this clonotype. RNA transcripts gave rise to amplified TCR beta CDR3 regions. In the first-round RT-PCR of the TCR CDR3, the HTBI primer set was used. TCRdb independently ran MiXCR on the multiplex PCR reads; one entry per CDR3 protein. The data contain 480,000 or so distinct CDR3 sequences, approximately 15% of them singletons. This receptor was taken from a woman younger than 35 with Graves' hyperthyroidism. Sample: blood. J is TRBJ2-4 and V is TRBV27; D is uncertain. The CDR3 DNA is TGTGCCAGCAGTTCTGAAACCAAAAACATTCAGTACTTC. The encoded protein is CASSSETKNIQYF.